One and the same sample provided the 29 T cell receptor beta chains below, sequenced in a study of CD8+CD57+ T cells in acquired aplastic anemia. Genomic DNA was employed as the template in profiling TCR beta VDJ and CDR3. TCRdb reanalysed the reads using MiXCR and keeps one entry per CDR3 protein. The sample records under 250,000 distinct CDR3 sequences, around 43% being singletons. The authors sequenced patients whose flow cytometry had shown CD8+CD57+ cell expansion. The sequenced sample consisted of sorted CD4+, CD8+, or CD8+CD57+ T cells (not recorded which) from PBMCs. The source is a human donor with aplastic anemia.

This clonotype has a count of ten or more. The chain uses TRBV13 and TRBJ2-5, with 12 nucleotides matching TRBD2. V lost 5 bases and J lost 2; bases outside the gene matches: 12. The CDR3 consists of 18 residues. Germline CDR1 PRHDT, CDR2 FYEKMQ (reference sequence). The CDR3 here is CASSTWTSGDTTQETQYF. For the CDR3, the DNA is TGTGCCAGCAGCACCTGGACTAGCGGGGATACTACTCAAGAGACCCAGTACTTC.

The genes are TRBV7-9 and TRBJ2-2, with TRBD2 matching 7 bases. With 6 bases clipped from V and 7 bases from J, the junction kept 11 bases outside the gene matches. The V gene's germline CDR1 is SEHNR and CDR2 FQNEAQ (reference sequence). The CDR3 has 15 amino acids. CDR3 in amino acids: CASRLAPIRHGELFF. The CDR3 DNA reads TGTGCCAGCAGACTAGCGCCCATCCGGCACGGGGAGCTGTTTTTT.

The chain has TRBV7-9 and TRBJ1-5, with D tentatively TRBD1 (5 bases). Trimming took off 4 bases at V and 7 bases at J, with 26 bases between the two ends. This CDR3 has 18 amino acids. CDR1 and CDR2 from the germline V gene are SEHNR and FQNEAQ (reference sequence). In nucleotides, the CDR3 is TGTGCCAGCAGCTCCACATTAGCGGGGGGGTACAATGAGCAGCCCCAGCATTTT. Protein: CASSSTLAGGYNEQPQHF.

The CDR3 loop reads CSTNRGPFETQYF. Written as DNA, the CDR3 is TGCAGTACAAACAGGGGGCCCTTTGAGACCCAGTACTTC. The rearrangement uses TRBV20-1 and TRBJ2-5; 9 bases are a match to TRBD1. CDR3 length: 13 amino acids. CDR1 is DFQATT and CDR2 is SNEGSKA in the germline V gene (reference sequence). V lost 8 bases and J lost 5; bases outside the gene matches: 9.

This clonotype showed up many times. This chain links TRBV9 with TRBJ2-1; 12 bases match TRBD2. Germline CDR1 SGDLS, CDR2 YYNGEE. Trimming took 3 bases from V and 6 from J; bases not matched to a gene: 13. The CDR3 loop spans 18 amino acids. CDR3 coding DNA: TGTGCCAGCAGCGGAGCTAGCGGGAGGGGGGGCGTGACCAATGAGCAGTTCTTC. Amino acid sequence: CASSGASGRGGVTNEQFF.

This clonotype was seen a handful of times. This sequence joins TRBV27 and TRBJ1-1; D is uncertain. V was clipped by 0 bases and J by 6 bases, with 14 bases between them. Germline CDR1 reads MNHEY; CDR2 reads SMNVEV (reference sequence). The CDR3 contains 15 residues. CDR3 nucleotide sequence: TGTGCCAGCAGTTTATCGAACCCCCGGTCGGCTGAAGCTTTCTTT. Its protein product is CASSLSNPRSAEAFF.

The rearrangement joins TRBV29-1 to TRBJ2-3; 13 bases fit TRBD2. The trim removed 0 bases at V and 6 bases at J, leaving 6 bases unmatched. Germline CDR1 SQVTM, CDR2 ANQGSEA. This CDR3 is built from 16 residues. CDR3 nucleotides: TGCAGCGTTGAAGACGGACTAGCGGGAGTCACGGATACGCAGTATTTT. As protein: CSVEDGLAGVTDTQYF.

This clonotype appeared a few times. This chain uses TRBV5-1 with TRBJ2-7; D may be TRBD2 (7 bases). The germline V gene encodes CDR1 SGHRS and CDR2 YFSETQ. Trimming pared 4 bases from V and 5 bases from J, leaving 16 bases between. CDR3 length equals 14 residues. CDR3 loop: CASSVGGGVDEQYF. The CDR3 DNA reads as TGCGCCAGCAGCGTAGGGGGGGGAGTCGACGAGCAGTACTTC.

This clonotype was seen ten or more times. The chain couples TRBV11-2 to TRBJ2-3, with 7 positions matching TRBD2. This CDR3 has 18 residues. Germline V gives CDR1 SGHAT, CDR2 FQNNGV. J was trimmed by 1 base and V by 1 base; bases with no gene match: 11. In nucleotides, the CDR3 is TGTGCCAGCAGCTTAGGCTCTAGCGGCGGTTGGGGCACAGATACGCAGTATTTT. Protein: CASSLGSSGGWGTDTQYF.

This clonotype was seen at least ten times. The gene calls are TRBV7-9 and TRBJ2-1; D is uncertain. The length of the CDR3 is 11 residues. Germline V gives CDR1 SEHNR, CDR2 FQNEAQ (reference sequence). Between the trimmed V and J ends, which lost 1 base and 7 bases, there was a span of 2 bases. CDR3 in DNA: TGTGCCAGCAGCTTAGTAAATGAGCAGTTCTTC. The encoded protein is CASSLVNEQFF.

In this sample, this clonotype turned up many times. The rearrangement uses TRBV10-3 and TRBJ2-7; possibly TRBD2 for D (6 bases). The CDR3 length is 13 residues. Germline V gene sequence: CDR1 ENHRY, CDR2 SYGVKD. Trimming removed 2 bases at V and 6 bases at J, with 11 bases between. CDR3 loop: CAISEVGTREQYF. The CDR3 DNA reads TGTGCCATCAGTGAGGTCGGGACTCGCGAGCAGTACTTC.

Note on this clonotype: One end of the junction varies from germline; a read error may be responsible. J is TRBJ1-5 and V is TRBV25-1, with D perhaps matching TRBD1 (6 bases). This CDR3 contains 17 residues. CDR1 is MGHDK, CDR2 SYGVNS, per germline. The CDR3 loop is CASSLAWGRFSSQPQHF. In DNA, the CDR3 is TGTGCCAGCAGTTTAGCCTGGGGGCGGTTTAGCAGTCAGCCCCAGCATTTT.

This clonotype was counted many times. The chain recombines TRBV7-9 with TRBJ1-2; maybe TRBD1 (6 bases). Trimming removed 1 base from V and 6 bases from J, with 15 bases in between. This CDR3 spans 15 amino acids. Germline V gene data show CDR1 as SEHNR and CDR2 as FQNEAQ (reference sequence). Here the CDR3 reads CASSLGTGTFDGYTF. CDR3 sequence (DNA): TGTGCCAGCAGCTTAGGGACCGGGACATTTGATGGCTACACCTTC. The full variable domain, in which reference TRBV7-9 and TRBJ1-2 provide the parts outside the CDR3, is DTGVSQNPRHKITKRGQNVTFRCDPISEHNRLYWYRQTLGQGPEFLTYFQNEAQLEKSRLLSDRFSAERPKGSFSTLEIQRTEQGDSAMYLCASSLGTGTFDGYTFGSGTRLTVV.

This clonotype was counted ten times or more. V usage is TRBV7-6 and J usage is TRBJ2-7; tentatively, D is TRBD1 or TRBD2 (6 bases each). Germline assignment: CDR1 SGHVS and CDR2 FNYEAQ. V dropped 1 base and J dropped 0 bases, with 13 bases sitting between them. The CDR3 consists of 16 residues. CDR3 sequence (DNA): TGTGCCAGCAGCTTAGGCACCGGGGGCTCCTCCTACGAGCAGTACTTC. Translated, it gives CASSLGTGGSSYEQYF.

The chain employs TRBV27 and TRBJ1-2; D unclear. The CDR3 runs to 12 residues. Trimming shortened V by 5 bases and J by 8 bases, and 12 bases separated the two germline ends. The germline CDR1 and CDR2 sequences are MNHEY and SMNVEV (reference sequence). The CDR3, as DNA: TGTGCCAGCAGTCCCCTAGGTCGGGGCTACACCTTC. It translates to CASSPLGRGYTF.

This clonotype turned up a few times. The chain employs TRBV15 and TRBJ2-7; D uncertain. Germline CDR1 LNHNV, CDR2 YYDKDF (reference sequence). The CDR3 is 13 amino acids. V shed 5 bases and J shed 2 bases, with 10 bases lying between them. The CDR3 DNA follows: TGTGCCACCAGCGGGCGAGGCGCCTACGAGCAGTACTTC. Its protein is CATSGRGAYEQYF.

This chain joins TRBV19 and TRBJ1-2, with D possibly matching TRBD1 (6 bases). V lost 4 bases and J 1 base, leaving 7 bases between the germline ends. Germline CDR1 and CDR2: LNHDA and SQIVND (reference sequence). The CDR3 runs 13 residues. The DNA of the CDR3 is TGTGCCAGTAGTAGGACAGTTAACTATGGCTACACCTTC. Its translation is CASSRTVNYGYTF.

Concerning this clonotype itself: A much larger clone lies one base from this, so it may be a read error. This chain links TRBV20-1 with TRBJ1-3, with 7 bases aligning to TRBD1. Germline V gene lookup returns CDR1 DFQATT and CDR2 SNEGSKA (reference sequence). The CDR3 covers 15 residues. Trimming removed 1 base from V and 2 bases from J; junction bases left unmatched: 5. The chain's CDR3 is CSARGTTGTGNTIYF. The CDR3, as DNA: TGCAGTGCTAGAGGAACGACAGGGACTGGAAACACCATATATTTT.

The chain recombines TRBV7-9 with TRBJ2-3; a possible D gene is TRBD2 (7 bases). Trimming shortened V by 5 bases and J by 7 bases, and 28 bases separated the two germline ends. Germline V gene sequence: CDR1 SEHNR, CDR2 FQNEAQ (reference sequence). The length of the CDR3 is 18 residues. This CDR3 reads CASSTAELGGALINTQYF. The CDR3 bases are TGTGCCAGCAGCACCGCTGAACTTGGGGGGGCTTTGATAAATACGCAGTATTTT.

Comment on this clonotype: An end of the junction differs from the germline gene, which may be a read error. This sequence joins TRBV13 and TRBJ2-2, with D possibly called TRBD1 or TRBD2 (5 bases each). Germline V gene sequence: CDR1 PRHDT, CDR2 FYEKMQ (reference sequence). This CDR3 has 13 residues. CDR3 bases: TGTGCCAGCAGCCAAGGGGTTGCCGGGGAGCCGTTTTTT. It translates to CASSQGVAGEPFF.

This clonotype showed up many times. The CDR3 loop reads CSVALVTANTEAFF. CDR3 bases: TGCAGCGTTGCACTCGTGACAGCGAACACTGAAGCTTTCTTT. V and J are TRBV29-1 and TRBJ1-1, with D possibly being TRBD1 (5 bases). The CDR3 extends over 14 amino acids. Germline assignment: CDR1 SQVTM and CDR2 ANQGSEA. Trimming cost V 4 bases and J 1 base, with 13 bases left between them. Combining the CDR3 with reference TRBV29-1 and TRBJ1-1 gives the whole variable domain SAVISQKPSRDICQRGTSLTIQCQVDSQVTMMFWYRQQPGQSLTLIATANQGSEATYESGFVIDKFPISRPNLTFSTLTVSNMSPEDSSIYLCSVALVTANTEAFFGQGTRLTVV.

CDR3: CASSLSTRIRGAFF. As DNA, the CDR3 is TGTGCCAGCAGCTTATCCACTAGGATTAGGGGAGCTTTCTTT. V gene TRBV7-6 combines with J gene TRBJ1-1; D may be TRBD1 (5 bases). Between the trimmed V and J ends, which lost 2 bases and 10 bases, there was a span of 17 bases. Germline CDR1 SGHVS, CDR2 FNYEAQ. CDR3 length: 14 residues.

This clonotype has just one count. This may be a read error: a much more frequent sequence differs by one nucleotide. The chain employs TRBV12-3 or TRBV12-4 and TRBJ2-7; D uncertain. The CDR3 loop spans 13 amino acids. V was cut by 7 bases and J by 5 bases, with 15 bases left in between. Here the CDR3 reads CASTPISRDEQYF. As DNA, the CDR3 is TGTGCCAGCACCCCGATTAGCCGCGACGAGCAGTACTTC.

The chain recombines TRBV7-9 with TRBJ2-7; 11 bases are shared with TRBD2. This CDR3 is built from 17 residues. Germline-derived CDR1 and CDR2 are SEHNR and FQNEAQ (reference sequence). With 5 bases clipped from V and 1 base from J, the junction kept 10 bases outside the gene matches. The CDR3 here is CASSPRLAGGRSYEQYF. The CDR3 DNA reads as TGTGCCAGCAGCCCTAGGCTAGCGGGGGGCCGTTCCTACGAGCAGTACTTC.

Remarks on this clonotype: Germline and junction disagree at one end, which may indicate a read error. V is TRBV15 and J is TRBJ1-5, with D unclear. The CDR3 runs to 15 residues. The germline CDR1 and CDR2 sequences are LNHNV and YYDKDF (reference sequence). The CDR3: CATSREDYCNRPQHF. CDR3 coding DNA: TGTGCCACCAGCAGAGAGGATTATTGCAATCGGCCCCAGCATTTT.

This clonotype occurred many times. V is TRBV29-1 and J is TRBJ2-7; 15 positions match TRBD2. This CDR3 has 14 residues. CDR1 is SQVTM, CDR2 ANQGSEA, per germline. After removal of 7 bases from V and 6 bases from J, the junction contained 7 bases not matched to a gene. In DNA form, the CDR3 reads TGCAGCGCCGAGGGACTAGCGGGAGGAGGCGAGCAGTACTTC. This encodes CSAEGLAGGGEQYF.

This clonotype was counted many times. This sequence joins TRBV15 and TRBJ2-1; 10 nucleotides agree with TRBD2. With V trimmed by 0 bases and J by 5 bases, 4 bases remained unmatched. CDR1 and CDR2 (germline): LNHNV, YYDKDF (reference sequence). This CDR3 is 16 amino acids long. The CDR3 region has the DNA TGTGCCACCAGCAGAGAGCTAGCGGGAGCCCACAATGAGCAGTTCTTC. It encodes CATSRELAGAHNEQFF.

This chain connects TRBV29-1 to TRBJ1-2; D possibly corresponds to TRBD1 (6 bases). CDR1 and CDR2 from the germline V gene are SQVTM and ANQGSEA. The CDR3 has 12 amino acids. Between the trimmed V and J ends, which lost 6 bases and 4 bases, there was a span of 12 bases. CDR3 nucleotides: TGCAGCGTGGGGACGGACAGCTATGGCTACACCTTC. Translation: CSVGTDSYGYTF.

This clonotype has a count of ten or more. The V call is TRBV29-1, the J call TRBJ1-1; D is ambiguous. V shed 3 bases and J shed 11 bases, with 13 bases lying between them. The CDR3 length is 11 residues. Germline CDR1 and CDR2: SQVTM and ANQGSEA. CDR3 region: CSVEHGVGAFF. The CDR3 coding sequence is TGCAGCGTTGAGCACGGTGTGGGGGCTTTCTTT.